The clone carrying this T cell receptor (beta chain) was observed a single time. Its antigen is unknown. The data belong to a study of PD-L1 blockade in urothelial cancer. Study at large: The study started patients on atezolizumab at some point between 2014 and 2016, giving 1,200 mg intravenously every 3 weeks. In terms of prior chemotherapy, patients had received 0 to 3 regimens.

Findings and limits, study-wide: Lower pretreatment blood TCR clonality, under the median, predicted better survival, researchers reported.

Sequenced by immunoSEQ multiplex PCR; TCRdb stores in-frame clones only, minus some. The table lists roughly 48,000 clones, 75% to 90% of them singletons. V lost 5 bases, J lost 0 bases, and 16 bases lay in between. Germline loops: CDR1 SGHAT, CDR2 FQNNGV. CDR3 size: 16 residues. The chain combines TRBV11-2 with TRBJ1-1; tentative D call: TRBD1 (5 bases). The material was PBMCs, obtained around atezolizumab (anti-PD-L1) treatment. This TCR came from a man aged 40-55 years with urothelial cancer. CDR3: CASSPQGAVLNTEAFF. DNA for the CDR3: TGTGCCAGCAGCCCCCAGGGCGCCGTCTTGAACACTGAAGCTTTCTTT.